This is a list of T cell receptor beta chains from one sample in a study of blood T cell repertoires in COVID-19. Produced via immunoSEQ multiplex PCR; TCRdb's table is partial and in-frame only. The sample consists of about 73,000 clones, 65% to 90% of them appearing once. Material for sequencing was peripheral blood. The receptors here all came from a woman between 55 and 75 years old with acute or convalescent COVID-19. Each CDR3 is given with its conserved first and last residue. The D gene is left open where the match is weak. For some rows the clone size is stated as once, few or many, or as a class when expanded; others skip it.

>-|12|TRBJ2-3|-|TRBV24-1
CATSDSADTQYF
TGTGCCACCAGTGATTCTGCGGATACGCAGTATTTT
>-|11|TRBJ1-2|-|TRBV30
CAWRSLYGYTF
TGTGCCTGGAGGTCCCTTTATGGCTACACCTTC
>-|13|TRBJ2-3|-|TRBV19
CASSSGVMDTQYF
TGTGCCAGTAGTAGCGGGGTCATGGATACGCAGTATTTT
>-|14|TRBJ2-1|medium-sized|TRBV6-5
CASNPWSSYNEQFF
TGTGCCAGCAACCCCTGGAGCTCCTACAATGAGCAGTTCTTC
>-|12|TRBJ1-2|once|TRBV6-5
CATFDIADGYTF
TGTGCCACCTTCGACATTGCAGACGGCTACACCTTC
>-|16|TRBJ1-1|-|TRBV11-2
CASSSSLRVENTEAFF
TGTGCCAGCAGCTCCTCACTCAGGGTGGAGAACACTGAAGCTTTCTTT
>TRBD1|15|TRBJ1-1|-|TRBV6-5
CASRSGQGASTEAFF
TGTGCCAGCAGAAGCGGACAGGGGGCTTCCACTGAAGCTTTCTTT
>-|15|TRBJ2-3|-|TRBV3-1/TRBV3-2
CASSQVGGPADTQYF
TGTGCCAGCAGCCAAGTGGGGGGGCCCGCAGATACGCAGTATTTT
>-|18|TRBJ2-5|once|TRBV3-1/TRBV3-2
CASSQAMGLRRDQETQYF
TGTGCCAGCAGCCAAGCTATGGGGCTCAGGAGGGACCAAGAGACCCAGTACTTC
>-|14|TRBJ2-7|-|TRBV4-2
CASSQDTGSYEQYF
TGTGCCAGCAGCCAAGACACGGGGTCCTACGAGCAGTACTTC
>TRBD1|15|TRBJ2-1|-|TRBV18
CASSPGQGSVDEQFF
TGTGCCAGCTCCCCGGGACAGGGGTCAGTCGATGAGCAGTTCTTC
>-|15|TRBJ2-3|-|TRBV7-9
CASSLGERATDTQYF
TGTGCCAGCAGCTTAGGGGAGAGGGCGACAGATACGCAGTATTTT
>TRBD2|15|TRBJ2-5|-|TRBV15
CATSREVASGETQYF
TGTGCCACCAGCAGAGAGGTGGCTAGCGGAGAGACCCAGTACTTC
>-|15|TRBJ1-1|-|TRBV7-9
CASSLAKDMNTEAFF
TGTGCCAGCAGCTTAGCCAAGGACATGAACACTGAAGCTTTCTTT
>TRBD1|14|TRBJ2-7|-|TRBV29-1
CSAVPGTGAYEQYF
TGCAGCGCAGTCCCCGGGACAGGGGCCTACGAGCAGTACTTC
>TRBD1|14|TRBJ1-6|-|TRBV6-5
CASCLGQANSPLHF
TGTGCCAGCTGCCTCGGACAGGCTAATTCACCCCTCCACTTT
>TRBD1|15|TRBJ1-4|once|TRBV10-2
CASSNPGTENEKLFF
TGCGCCAGCAGTAATCCCGGGACAGAAAATGAAAAACTGTTTTTT